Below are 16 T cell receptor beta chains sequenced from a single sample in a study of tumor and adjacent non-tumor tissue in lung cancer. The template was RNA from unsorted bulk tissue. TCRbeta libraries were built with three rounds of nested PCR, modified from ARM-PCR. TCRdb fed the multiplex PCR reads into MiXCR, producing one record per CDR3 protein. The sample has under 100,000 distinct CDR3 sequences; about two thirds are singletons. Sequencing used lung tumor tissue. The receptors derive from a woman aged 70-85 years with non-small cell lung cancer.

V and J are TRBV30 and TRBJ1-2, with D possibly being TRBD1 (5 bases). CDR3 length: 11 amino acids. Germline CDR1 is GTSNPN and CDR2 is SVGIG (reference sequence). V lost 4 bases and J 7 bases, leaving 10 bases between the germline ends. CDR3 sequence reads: CAWTGASGYTF. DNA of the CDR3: TGTGCCTGGACTGGGGCGTCTGGCTACACCTTC.

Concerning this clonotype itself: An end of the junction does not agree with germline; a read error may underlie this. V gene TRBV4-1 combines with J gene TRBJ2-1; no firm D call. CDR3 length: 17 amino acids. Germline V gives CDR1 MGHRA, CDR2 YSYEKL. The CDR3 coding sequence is TGCGCCAGCAGCCATGTATTCGGTCCCAACTCCTACAATGAACAGTTCTTC. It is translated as CASSHVFGPNSYNEQFF.

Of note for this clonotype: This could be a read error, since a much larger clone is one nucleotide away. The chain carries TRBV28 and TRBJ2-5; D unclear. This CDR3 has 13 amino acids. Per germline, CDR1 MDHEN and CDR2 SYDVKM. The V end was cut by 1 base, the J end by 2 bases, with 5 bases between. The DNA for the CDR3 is TGTGCCAGCAGTTTATCACTACAAGAGACCCAGTACTTC. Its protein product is CASSLSLQETQYF.

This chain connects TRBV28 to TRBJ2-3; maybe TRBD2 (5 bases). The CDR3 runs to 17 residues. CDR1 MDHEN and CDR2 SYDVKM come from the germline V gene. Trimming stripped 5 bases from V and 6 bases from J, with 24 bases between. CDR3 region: CASSRLRRLGVADTQYF. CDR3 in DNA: TGTGCCAGCAGTCGACTCCGCAGGCTGGGTGTAGCGGATACGCAGTATTTT.

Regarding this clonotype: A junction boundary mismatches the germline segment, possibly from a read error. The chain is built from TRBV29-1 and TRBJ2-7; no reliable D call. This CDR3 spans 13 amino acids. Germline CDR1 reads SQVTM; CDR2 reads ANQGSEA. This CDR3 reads CTVRAGASNEQYF. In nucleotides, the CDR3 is TGCACCGTTAGGGCTGGCGCCTCCAACGAGCAGTACTTC.

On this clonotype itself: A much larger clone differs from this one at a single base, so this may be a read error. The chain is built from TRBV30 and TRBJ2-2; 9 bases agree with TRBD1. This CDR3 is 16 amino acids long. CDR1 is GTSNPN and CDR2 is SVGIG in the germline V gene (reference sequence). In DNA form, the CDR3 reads TGTGTCTGGAGAGACACAGGGGGCGCGGACACCGGGGAGCTGTTTTTT. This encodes CVWRDTGGADTGELFF.

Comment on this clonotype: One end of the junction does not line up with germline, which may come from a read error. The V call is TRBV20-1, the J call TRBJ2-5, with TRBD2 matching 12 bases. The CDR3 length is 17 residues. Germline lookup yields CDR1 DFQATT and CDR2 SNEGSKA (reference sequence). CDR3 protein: CSAREQGRLAGEDTQYF. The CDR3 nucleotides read TGCAGTGCTAGAGAGCAAGGGCGACTAGCGGGAGAAGATACCCAGTACTTC.

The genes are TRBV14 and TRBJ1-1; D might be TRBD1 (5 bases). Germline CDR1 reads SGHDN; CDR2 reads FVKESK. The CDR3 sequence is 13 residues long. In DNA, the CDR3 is TGTATCAGCAGCCGGAATGGGGGGGGTGAAGCTTTCTTT. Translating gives CISSRNGGGEAFF.

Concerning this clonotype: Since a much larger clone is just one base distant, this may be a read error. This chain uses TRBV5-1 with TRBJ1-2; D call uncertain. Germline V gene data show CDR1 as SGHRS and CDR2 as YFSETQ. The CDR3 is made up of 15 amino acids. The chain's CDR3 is CASSLPSGPLGGYAF. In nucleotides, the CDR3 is TGCGCCAGCAGCCTCCCCTCGGGTCCGCTCGGAGGCTACGCCTTC. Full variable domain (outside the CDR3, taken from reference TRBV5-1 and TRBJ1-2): KAGVTQTPRYLIKTRGQQVTLSCSPISGHRSVSWYQQTPGQGLQFLFEYFSETQRNKGNFPGRFSGRQFSNSRSEMNVSTLELGDSALYLCASSLPSGPLGGYAFGSGTRLTVV.

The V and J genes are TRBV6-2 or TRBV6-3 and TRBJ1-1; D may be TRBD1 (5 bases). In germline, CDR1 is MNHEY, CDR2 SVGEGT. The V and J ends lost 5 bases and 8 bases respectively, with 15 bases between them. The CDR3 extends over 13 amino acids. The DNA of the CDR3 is TGTGCCAGCAGTCGCCGACTGGGGGAGGAAGCTTTCTTT. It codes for CASSRRLGEEAFF.

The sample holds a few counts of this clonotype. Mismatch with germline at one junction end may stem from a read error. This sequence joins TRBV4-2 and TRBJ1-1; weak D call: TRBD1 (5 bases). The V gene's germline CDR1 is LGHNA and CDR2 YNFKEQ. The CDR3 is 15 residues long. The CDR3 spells CASNQGDIMNTEAFF. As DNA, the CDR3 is TGTGCCAGCAACCAAGGGGATATCATGAACACTGAAGCTTTCTTT.

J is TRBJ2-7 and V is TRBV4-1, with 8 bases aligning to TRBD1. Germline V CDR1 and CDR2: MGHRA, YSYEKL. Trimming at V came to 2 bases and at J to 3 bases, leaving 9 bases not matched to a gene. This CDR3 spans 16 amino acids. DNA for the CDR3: TGCGCCAGCAGCCAACACACAGGGGGATCCTACTACGAGCAGTACTTC. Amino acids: CASSQHTGGSYYEQYF.

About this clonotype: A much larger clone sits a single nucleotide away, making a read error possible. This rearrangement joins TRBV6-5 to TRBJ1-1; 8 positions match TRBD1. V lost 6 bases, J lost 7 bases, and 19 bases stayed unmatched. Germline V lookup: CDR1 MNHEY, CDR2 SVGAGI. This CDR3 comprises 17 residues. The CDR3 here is CASRPKTGDLLGSEAFF. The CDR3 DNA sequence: TGTGCCAGCAGACCTAAGACAGGGGACTTATTGGGAAGTGAAGCTTTCTTT.

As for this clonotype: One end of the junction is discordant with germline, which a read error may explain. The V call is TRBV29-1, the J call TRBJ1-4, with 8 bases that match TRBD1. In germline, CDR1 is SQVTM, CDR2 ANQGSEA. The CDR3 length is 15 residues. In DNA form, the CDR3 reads TGCAGCGTTGAAGACGCAGGGGGCGTATCTGAAGAACTGTTCTTT. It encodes CSVEDAGGVSEELFF.

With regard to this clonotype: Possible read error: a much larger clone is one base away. The CDR3: CASSLGTDSYNGQFF. In nucleotides, the CDR3 is TGCGCCAGCAGCTTGGGGACGGATTCCTACAATGGGCAGTTCTTC. The chain is built from TRBV5-1 and TRBJ2-1; D is undetermined. CDR1 and CDR2 (germline): SGHRS, YFSETQ. The CDR3 totals 15 residues.

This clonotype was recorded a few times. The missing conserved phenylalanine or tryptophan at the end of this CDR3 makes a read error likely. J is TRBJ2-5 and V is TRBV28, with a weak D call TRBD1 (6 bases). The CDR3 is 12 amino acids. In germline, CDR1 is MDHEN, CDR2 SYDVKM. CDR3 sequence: CASRGQQETQYL. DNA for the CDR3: TGTGCTAGCAGAGGACAGCAAGAGACCCAGTACTTA.